These 19 T cell receptor beta chains share one sample of origin, sequenced in a study of blood T cells in healthy people across ages. The authors ran a second PCR of about 6 to 11 cycles using a sample-barcoded 5' primer and a J-beta primer mix. One entry per CDR3 protein results from TCRdb running MiXCR on the 5' RACE reads. Of roughly 800,000 distinct CDR3 sequences in the sample, about 53% were seen once. Sequencing input: blood. Source of these receptors: a man older than 75 in good health.

This clonotype showed up just a few times. The rearrangement joins TRBV29-1 to TRBJ2-7; D remains ambiguous. CDR1 and CDR2 from the germline V gene are SQVTM and ANQGSEA. The CDR3 extends over 10 amino acids. With 4 bases removed from V and 7 bases from J, the gap between germline ends came to 8 bases. CDR3 nucleotides: TGCAGCGTTGGGGATTTAGAGCAGTACTTC. Protein: CSVGDLEQYF.

This chain's CDR3 is CASSLGAGTMNTEAFF. The CDR3 DNA reads as TGCGCCAGCAGCTTGGGGGCAGGGACCATGAACACTGAAGCTTTCTTT. The chain combines TRBV5-1 with TRBJ1-1; TRBD1 might be the D (5 bases). Germline V gene sequence: CDR1 SGHRS, CDR2 YFSETQ. This CDR3 has 16 amino acids. V shed 0 bases and J shed 0 bases, with 12 bases lying between them.

This clonotype showed up just a few times. V and J are TRBV11-2 and TRBJ2-7, with 10 nucleotides matching TRBD1. Unmatched junction bases numbered 9, after V lost 5 bases and J lost 5 bases. The CDR3 is made up of 15 amino acids. Germline CDR1 SGHAT, CDR2 FQNNGV. The CDR3 coding sequence is TGTGCCAGCAGCCAGGCCGGGACAGGGGCCAACGAGCAGTACTTC. Translation: CASSQAGTGANEQYF.

The V call is TRBV20-1, the J call TRBJ2-1; D is perhaps TRBD2 (6 bases). This CDR3 region has 16 residues. Germline V gene data show CDR1 as DFQATT and CDR2 as SNEGSKA (reference sequence). The germline V and J ends were trimmed by 1 base and 1 base, with 14 bases remaining between them. Here the CDR3 reads CSARVPSVVSYNEQFF. The CDR3 coding sequence is TGCAGTGCTAGAGTTCCTAGCGTTGTATCCTACAATGAGCAGTTCTTC.

The chain couples TRBV5-6 to TRBJ1-5; D unclear. Trimming pared 3 bases from V and 0 bases from J, leaving 10 bases between. Germline CDR1 reads SGHDT; CDR2 reads YYEEEE. This CDR3 region has 15 residues. CDR3 DNA sequence: TGTGCCAGCAGCTCCTTGGGAATTAGCAATCAGCCCCAGCATTTT. This encodes CASSSLGISNQPQHF.

The chain couples TRBV29-1 to TRBJ2-7, with 10 bases fitting TRBD2. J gave up 3 bases and V 4 bases, and 21 bases lay outside the gene matches. The CDR3 has 19 residues. Germline CDR1 is SQVTM and CDR2 is ANQGSEA. CDR3 sequence: CSVVLPGLAHRTGGYEQYF. CDR3 coding DNA: TGCAGCGTTGTCCTACCGGGACTAGCGCATCGAACGGGTGGCTACGAGCAGTACTTC.

The rearrangement links TRBV20-1 to TRBJ1-6; no definite D call. Germline lookup yields CDR1 DFQATT and CDR2 SNEGSKA (reference sequence). The CDR3 loop spans 15 amino acids. The CDR3 DNA reads TGCAGCGCCCGCCGCGAAAGCTCCTATAATTCACCCCTCCACTTT. Translating it yields CSARRESSYNSPLHF.

V usage is TRBV29-1 and J usage is TRBJ2-5; 7 bases agree with TRBD2. Germline loops: CDR1 SQVTM, CDR2 ANQGSEA. This CDR3 spans 14 amino acids. After removal of 6 bases from V and 11 bases from J, the junction contained 18 bases not matched to a gene. Here the CDR3 reads CSVARAGVSNEQYF. The CDR3 DNA is TGCAGCGTCGCACGGGCGGGAGTCAGTAATGAGCAGTACTTC.

This clonotype was counted only a few times. This chain joins TRBV7-2 and TRBJ2-1; the D gene is possibly TRBD2 (6 bases). CDR1 and CDR2 (germline): SGHTA, FQGNSA. V was clipped by 1 base and J by 12 bases, with 10 bases between them. The CDR3 has 12 amino acids. The CDR3 nucleotides are TGTGCCAGCAGCTTAGACGTGGGAGGGCAGTTCTTC. This sequence encodes CASSLDVGGQFF.

V is TRBV7-6 and J is TRBJ1-3; D gene ambiguous. The V gene's germline CDR1 is SGHVS and CDR2 FNYEAQ. Deletions cut 1 base from V and 0 bases from J, with 19 bases between. CDR3 length equals 19 residues. CDR3 in DNA: TGTGCCAGCAGCTTAGACCCCTCCTTTGTGGTAGGCTCTGGAAACACCATATATTTT. It specifies CASSLDPSFVVGSGNTIYF.

This chain links TRBV7-2 with TRBJ2-1; 10 bases are shared with TRBD2. This CDR3 has 14 residues. V lost 5 bases, J lost 5 bases, and 3 bases stayed unmatched. Germline V gene data show CDR1 as SGHTA and CDR2 as FQGNSA. The CDR3 nucleotides read TGTGCCAGCAGCCAGCGGGGGGGGAACAATGAGCAGTTCTTC. Amino acid sequence: CASSQRGGNNEQFF.

This clonotype was counted many times. This chain connects TRBV11-2 to TRBJ2-5, with a weak D call TRBD2 (5 bases). Trimming cost V 5 bases and J 1 base, with 17 bases left between them. The germline gives CDR1 SGHAT, CDR2 FQNNGV. The length of the CDR3 is 16 residues. The CDR3 is CASSPGLRGPQETQYF. CDR3 coding DNA: TGTGCCAGCAGCCCCGGCCTCCGAGGGCCCCAAGAGACCCAGTACTTC.

This CDR3 is CASSLDLETYEQYF. The CDR3 bases are TGTGCCAGCAGCTTGGACCTAGAGACCTACGAGCAGTACTTC. The chain employs TRBV5-8 and TRBJ2-7; D is unclear. The length of the CDR3 is 14 residues. Germline CDR1 is SGHTS and CDR2 is YDEGEE. V was shortened by 0 bases and J by 2 bases, with 9 bases between the two germline ends.

The chain combines TRBV7-3 with TRBJ1-2; possible D gene TRBD1, 5 bases. V was pared by 2 bases and J by 6 bases, with 10 bases between. Germline CDR1 is SGHTA and CDR2 is FQGTGA. The CDR3 has 13 residues. This CDR3 is CASSLQQEDGYTF. The CDR3 DNA follows: TGTGCCAGCAGCTTACAACAGGAAGATGGCTACACCTTC. The full variable domain, completed using reference TRBV7-3 and TRBJ1-2, is GAGVSQTPSNKVTEKGKYVELRCDPISGHTALYWYRQSLGQGPEFLIYFQGTGAADDSGLPNDRFFAVRPEGSVSTLKIQRTERGDSAVYLCASSLQQEDGYTFGSGTRLTVV.

This clonotype has at least ten counts. This chain connects TRBV27 to TRBJ2-7, with D possibly being TRBD2 (5 bases). This CDR3 has 14 residues. Trimming removed 2 bases from V and 2 bases from J, with 10 bases in between. Germline V gene lookup returns CDR1 MNHEY and CDR2 SMNVEV (reference sequence). In nucleotides, the CDR3 is TGTGCCAGCAGTTTAGGTGGGAGCGCCTACGAGCAGTACTTC. Translated: CASSLGGSAYEQYF.

This clonotype was counted only a few times. The chain couples TRBV10-3 to TRBJ1-2; a weak D match, TRBD1 (6 bases). Germline V lookup: CDR1 ENHRY, CDR2 SYGVKD. The V gene lost 3 bases and the J gene lost 8 bases, with 16 bases spanning the gap. This CDR3 region has 14 residues. This chain's CDR3 is CAISERQDTSGYTF. In DNA, the CDR3 is TGTGCCATCAGTGAAAGACAGGATACCTCGGGCTACACCTTC.

The chain has TRBV27 and TRBJ2-7, with D possibly being TRBD1 or TRBD2 (5 bases each). The CDR3 totals 15 residues. Germline V gene data show CDR1 as MNHEY and CDR2 as SMNVEV (reference sequence). Trimming cost V 2 bases and J 3 bases, with 14 bases left between them. CDR3 nucleotide sequence: TGTGCCAGCAGTTTAGGGGCGAGGGGTCTCTACGAGCAGTACTTC. This translates into CASSLGARGLYEQYF.

The J gene is TRBJ1-2, the V gene TRBV5-1, with D tentatively TRBD1 (5 bases). Per germline, CDR1 SGHRS and CDR2 YFSETQ. This CDR3 comprises 15 residues. The V end lost 0 bases, the J end lost 4 bases, and 13 bases lay between the germline ends. In DNA, the CDR3 is TGCGCCAGCAGCTTGGCTTCGGGACCCCCCTATGGCTACACCTTC. Residues: CASSLASGPPYGYTF.

This clonotype has just one count. Written as DNA, the CDR3 is TGCAGCGTTCTGGCAGAAGGCGGCAATCAGCCCCAGCATTTT. As protein: CSVLAEGGNQPQHF. The chain has TRBV29-1 and TRBJ1-5; D is uncertain. Trimming pared 5 bases from V and 2 bases from J, leaving 13 bases between. The CDR3 length is 14 residues. Per germline, CDR1 SQVTM and CDR2 ANQGSEA. Together with reference TRBV29-1 and TRBJ1-5, the CDR3 gives the full variable domain: SAVISQKPSRDICQRGTSLTIQCQVDSQVTMMFWYRQQPGQSLTLIATANQGSEATYESGFVIDKFPISRPNLTFSTLTVSNMSPEDSSIYLCSVLAEGGNQPQHFGDGTRLSIL.